The 26 T cell receptor beta chains given below trace back to one sample, sequenced in a study of tumor-infiltrating lymphocytes in primary liver carcinoma (dated by TCRdb to about 2017). Total RNA and DNA were co-extracted without cell sorting from around 20-30 mg of bulk tissue using the AllPrep DNA/RNA mini kit. Data came from an Illumina HiSeq 2500. A constant-region primer and ProtoScript II reverse transcriptase were used to reverse-transcribe TCRbeta-specific cDNA from about 500 ng total RNA. Three nested multiplex PCR rounds, following a slightly modified ARM-PCR procedure, were used to build the TCRbeta libraries. Each of the first two PCR rounds ran for around 10 cycles using multiplex TRBV1-TRBV30 forward primers together with a Cbeta reverse primer. TCRdb trimmed public reads at Q25 via fastp, called clones via MiXCR and kept in-frame beta chains. Rows matching on CDR3 protein sequence are summarized as one entry with the most common DNA and genes. The sample yields over 75,000 distinct CDR3 sequences; around 70% were counted once. The ten largest make up 27% of the sample.

Material for sequencing was tumor-adjacent normal liver tissue. The receptor source for this set is a man aged 40-49 years with primary liver carcinoma and hepatitis B virus infection.

On this clonotype itself: The junction departs from germline at one end; a sequencing error may be responsible. This chain joins TRBV29-1 and TRBJ2-2; 7 nucleotides line up with TRBD1. The CDR3 length is 10 residues. CDR1 and CDR2 from the germline V gene are SQVTM and ANQGSEA. The CDR3 nucleotides are TGCAGCGTGTGTCAGGGGGTGCTGTTTTTT. Its translation is CSVCQGVLFF.

On this clonotype itself: This clone may be a read error of a much larger clone one base away. The rearrangement links TRBV13 to TRBJ2-7, with D possibly TRBD1 on 5 matching bases. Germline-derived CDR1 and CDR2 are PRHDT and FYEKMQ (reference sequence). The CDR3 is made up of 16 amino acids. CDR3 nucleotides: TGTGCCTTAAACGCTAGGAAGGGGCGGTTCTCCCACGAGCAGTACTTC. As protein: CALNARKGRFSHEQYF.

This chain connects TRBV13 to TRBJ2-7; 9 bases match TRBD1. Per germline, CDR1 PRHDT and CDR2 FYEKMQ (reference sequence). V dropped 5 bases and J dropped 6; count of bases not matched to a gene: 8. CDR3 length: 14 amino acids. CDR3 loop: CASSPRDRVFEQYF. The CDR3 DNA is TGTGCCAGCAGCCCCCGGGACAGGGTCTTCGAGCAGTACTTC.

On this clonotype: A much larger clone lies a single base off, so this may be a read error. J is TRBJ2-7 and V is TRBV10-2, with TRBD2 matching over 15 bases. CDR3 length: 13 residues. Germline-derived CDR1 and CDR2 are WSHSY and SAAADI. V was clipped by 11 bases and J by 5 bases; unmatched bases: 4. The chain's CDR3 is CAAGTSGRHEQYF. The CDR3 coding sequence is TGCGCCGCCGGGACTAGCGGGAGGCACGAGCAGTACTTC.

On this clonotype itself: Germline is not matched at one junction end, which may reflect a read error. The chain has TRBV11-2 and TRBJ2-3; the match to TRBD2 covers 10 bases. The CDR3 consists of 16 residues. Germline lookup yields CDR1 SGHAT and CDR2 FQNNGV. For the CDR3, the DNA is TGTGCCAGCGGCTTAGAGGGACTAGCGTGGGCAGATACGCAATATTTT. As protein: CASGLEGLAWADTQYF. Full variable domain (missing parts from reference TRBV11-2 and TRBJ2-3): EAGVAQSPRYKIIEKRQSVAFWCNPISGHATLYWYQQILGQGPKLLIQFQNNGVVDDSQLPKDRFSAERLKGVDSTLKIQPAKLEDSAVYLCASGLEGLAWADTQYFGPGTRLTVL.

The chain links TRBV4-1 to TRBJ2-1; 12 nucleotides line up with TRBD2. In germline, CDR1 is MGHRA, CDR2 YSYEKL. This CDR3 has 17 amino acids. Trimming took 2 bases from V and 7 from J; bases not matched to a gene: 9. The CDR3 loop is CASSQSGLAGMSNEQFF. The CDR3 DNA follows: TGCGCCAGCAGCCAATCCGGACTAGCGGGAATGTCAAATGAGCAGTTCTTC.

A note on this clonotype: Since a much larger clone is just one base distant, this may be a read error. The V and J genes are TRBV5-4 and TRBJ2-5, with a possible D match to TRBD2 (5 bases). The CDR3 loop spans 12 amino acids. Germline lookup yields CDR1 SGHNT and CDR2 YYREEE (reference sequence). V was clipped by 2 bases and J by 7 bases, with 9 bases between them. The CDR3 protein is CASSLFEGTQYF. As DNA, the CDR3 is TGTGCCAGCAGCTTATTCGAGGGGACCCAGTACTTC.

In the case of this clonotype: Germline and junction disagree at one end, which may indicate a read error. This sequence joins TRBV6-5 and TRBJ2-3; D is tentatively TRBD1 or TRBD2 (5 bases each). Germline V gene lookup returns CDR1 MNHEY and CDR2 SVGAGI. The CDR3 has 14 amino acids. As DNA, the CDR3 is TGTGCCAGCAGTTGGGACGGACGCATGGATACACAGTATTTT. This sequence encodes CASSWDGRMDTQYF.

As regards this clonotype: An end of the junction differs from the germline gene, which may be a read error. The J gene is TRBJ2-6, the V gene TRBV6-5; 8 bases map to TRBD1. The CDR3 totals 18 residues. The V gene's germline CDR1 is MNHEY and CDR2 SVGAGI. CDR3 sequence: CASTLWTGMKAGANVLSF. Here the CDR3 DNA reads TGTGCTAGCACTCTTTGGACAGGGATGAAAGCTGGGGCCAACGTCCTGAGTTTC.

A word on this clonotype: No conserved phenylalanine or tryptophan ends this CDR3, so it is likely a read error. The chain links TRBV14 to TRBJ1-1; D gene unclear. The CDR3 has 12 amino acids. CDR1 and CDR2 from the germline V gene are SGHDN and FVKESK. The CDR3, as DNA: TGTGCTAGCAGCCAAGACTGGGCTGAAGCTTTCTAT. Amino acids: CASSQDWAEAFY.

Note on this clonotype: This likely comes from a read error, as the CDR3 has no conserved phenylalanine or tryptophan at its end. The chain carries TRBV29-1 and TRBJ2-3; D is unclear. Germline V gene sequence: CDR1 SQVTM, CDR2 ANQGSEA. V was pared by 5 bases and J by 11 bases, with 14 bases between. The CDR3 has 11 residues. For the CDR3, the DNA is TGCAGCGTTTCCGGACCTTCCGAGCAGTATTAT. It codes for CSVSGPSEQYY.

This clonotype showed up just a few times. The chain is built from TRBV7-9 and TRBJ2-5, with D maybe TRBD1 (6 bases). Germline lookup yields CDR1 SEHNR and CDR2 FQNEAQ (reference sequence). The CDR3 covers 16 residues. V was clipped by 5 bases and J by 0 bases, with 16 bases between them. The CDR3 is CASSLGTPPDQETQYF. The CDR3 DNA is TGTGCCAGCAGCCTCGGGACACCACCCGACCAAGAGACCCAGTACTTC.

Concerning this clonotype: This may come from a read error, since a much larger clone is one base off. J is TRBJ2-3 and V is TRBV5-1; tentative D call: TRBD2 (6 bases). CDR3 length: 14 residues. CDR1 and CDR2 (germline): SGHRS, YFSETQ. The CDR3 nucleotides read TGCGCCAGCAGGAACGGGAGTGTCACAAATACGCAGTATTTT. Translation: CASRNGSVTNTQYF.

This sequence joins TRBV11-2 and TRBJ2-7, with TRBD1 as a possible D gene (5 bases). The CDR3 consists of 13 residues. CDR1 and CDR2 from the germline V gene are SGHAT and FQNNGV. The V end lost 10 bases, the J end lost 2 bases, and 15 bases lay between the germline ends. The CDR3 coding sequence is TGTGCCAACCAACAGGACCCCACCTACGAGCAGTACTTC. As protein: CANQQDPTYEQYF.

The sample holds many counts of this clonotype. The chain carries TRBV29-1 and TRBJ1-4; possible D gene TRBD1, 5 bases. V was pared by 6 bases and J by 0 bases, with 11 bases between. Germline V gene lookup returns CDR1 SQVTM and CDR2 ANQGSEA. The CDR3 is made up of 14 amino acids. The CDR3 is CSVQGSATNEKLFF. CDR3 sequence (DNA): TGCAGCGTCCAGGGATCAGCAACTAATGAAAAACTGTTTTTT.

This clonotype has a count of ten or more. The chain has TRBV4-1 and TRBJ2-7; D remains ambiguous. The CDR3 spans 13 residues. The germline CDR1 and CDR2 sequences are MGHRA and YSYEKL. V lost 1 base and J lost 3, with 7 bases in between. The DNA for the CDR3 is TGCGCCAGCAGCCAAGGTCCGGTCTACGAGCAGTACTTC. Translating gives CASSQGPVYEQYF.

The V call is TRBV28, the J call TRBJ1-1, with D uncertain. Germline V lookup: CDR1 MDHEN, CDR2 SYDVKM. V gave up 3 bases and J gave up 0 bases, with 8 bases separating them. This CDR3 has 14 amino acids. CDR3 in DNA: TGTGCCAGCAGTTTCGCAGACATGAACACTGAAGCTTTCTTT. Its translation: CASSFADMNTEAFF.

This clonotype has ten or more counts. The chain has TRBV10-3 and TRBJ2-7; 7 nucleotides agree with TRBD1. With V trimmed by 9 bases and J by 2 bases, 4 bases remained unmatched. The CDR3 is made up of 12 amino acids. Germline CDR1 is ENHRY and CDR2 is SYGVKD. CDR3 sequence: CAIGTAPYEQYF. The CDR3 nucleotides read TGTGCCATTGGGACAGCTCCCTACGAGCAGTACTTC.

The rearrangement uses TRBV6-2 or TRBV6-3 and TRBJ2-1, with 10 bases matching TRBD2. V dropped 2 bases and J dropped 12; count of bases not matched to a gene: 13. The germline V gene encodes CDR1 MNHEY and CDR2 SVGEGT. There are 16 residues in the CDR3. The CDR3 protein is CASSYNLAGVGSVQFF. DNA of the CDR3: TGTGCCAGCAGTTACAACCTAGCGGGAGTCGGTAGTGTGCAGTTCTTC.

This clonotype has at least ten counts. V and J are TRBV28 and TRBJ2-3; no definite D call. This CDR3 has 13 amino acids. Trimming cost V 2 bases and J 1 base, with 4 bases left between them. The germline gives CDR1 MDHEN, CDR2 SYDVKM. This CDR3 is CASSLRGTDTQYF. In nucleotides, the CDR3 is TGTGCCAGCAGTTTACGTGGCACAGATACGCAGTATTTT.

As regards this clonotype: It is likely a read error, because the conserved phenylalanine at the end of the CDR3 is missing. V and J are TRBV5-5 and TRBJ1-1; D possibly corresponds to TRBD1 (5 bases). CDR1 and CDR2 from the germline V gene are SGHKS and YYEKEE (reference sequence). The CDR3 totals 12 residues. Trimming stripped 4 bases from V and 3 bases from J, with 7 bases between. CDR3 amino acids: CASSGGDTEAFL. The CDR3 DNA follows: TGTGCCAGCAGCGGGGGGGACACTGAAGCTTTCCTT.

As for this clonotype: At one boundary the junction diverges from the germline segment, which might be a read error. The chain employs TRBV11-1 and TRBJ1-3, with 7 bases fitting TRBD1. Germline loops: CDR1 SGHAT, CDR2 FQDESV (reference sequence). CDR3 length: 15 amino acids. The CDR3 coding sequence is TGTGCCAGCAGCTTTGGGACAGTCTCCGGAAAGACCATATATTTT. Its translation is CASSFGTVSGKTIYF. Based on the CDR3 plus reference TRBV11-1 and TRBJ1-3, the full variable domain is EAEVAQSPRYKITEKSQAVAFWCDPISGHATLYWYRQILGQGPELLVQFQDESVVDDSQLPKDRFSAERLKGVDSTLKIQPAELGDSAMYLCASSFGTVSGKTIYFGEGSWLTVV.

The rearrangement joins TRBV7-9 to TRBJ2-5; a possible D gene is TRBD1 (5 bases). The germline gives CDR1 SEHNR, CDR2 FQNEAQ (reference sequence). V was cut by 3 bases and J by 5 bases, with 10 bases left in between. CDR3 length equals 13 residues. CDR3 protein: CASSFREIETQYF. DNA of the CDR3: TGTGCCAGCAGCTTCAGGGAAATCGAGACCCAGTACTTC.

Details on this clonotype: The CDR3 ends on some other residue instead of the conserved phenylalanine or tryptophan, so this is likely a read error. The rearrangement uses TRBV5-6 and TRBJ2-4, with D hard to call. The CDR3 runs 14 residues. The V end was cut by 0 bases, the J end by 5 bases, with 9 bases between. Germline V gene sequence: CDR1 SGHDT, CDR2 YYEEEE. CDR3 sequence: CASSLGLAENIQYI. CDR3 nucleotide sequence: TGTGCCAGCAGCTTGGGACTCGCCGAAAACATTCAGTACATC.

The chain recombines TRBV7-9 with TRBJ1-2; D gene uncertain. The CDR3 runs to 16 residues. V lost 4 bases, J lost 3 bases, and 18 bases lay in between. The germline CDR1 and CDR2 sequences are SEHNR and FQNEAQ (reference sequence). The CDR3 DNA sequence: TGTGCCAGCAGCTCGCCCCGCAGGCCGTGGGACTATGGCTACACCTTC. It translates to CASSSPRRPWDYGYTF.

The chain carries TRBV7-9 and TRBJ1-5; D unresolved. The V end was cut by 3 bases, the J end by 0 bases, with 3 bases between. Germline loops: CDR1 SEHNR, CDR2 FQNEAQ (reference sequence). The CDR3 is 13 amino acids. The CDR3 region is CASSLDSNQPQHF. The CDR3 DNA reads TGTGCCAGCAGCTTGGATAGCAATCAGCCCCAGCATTTT.